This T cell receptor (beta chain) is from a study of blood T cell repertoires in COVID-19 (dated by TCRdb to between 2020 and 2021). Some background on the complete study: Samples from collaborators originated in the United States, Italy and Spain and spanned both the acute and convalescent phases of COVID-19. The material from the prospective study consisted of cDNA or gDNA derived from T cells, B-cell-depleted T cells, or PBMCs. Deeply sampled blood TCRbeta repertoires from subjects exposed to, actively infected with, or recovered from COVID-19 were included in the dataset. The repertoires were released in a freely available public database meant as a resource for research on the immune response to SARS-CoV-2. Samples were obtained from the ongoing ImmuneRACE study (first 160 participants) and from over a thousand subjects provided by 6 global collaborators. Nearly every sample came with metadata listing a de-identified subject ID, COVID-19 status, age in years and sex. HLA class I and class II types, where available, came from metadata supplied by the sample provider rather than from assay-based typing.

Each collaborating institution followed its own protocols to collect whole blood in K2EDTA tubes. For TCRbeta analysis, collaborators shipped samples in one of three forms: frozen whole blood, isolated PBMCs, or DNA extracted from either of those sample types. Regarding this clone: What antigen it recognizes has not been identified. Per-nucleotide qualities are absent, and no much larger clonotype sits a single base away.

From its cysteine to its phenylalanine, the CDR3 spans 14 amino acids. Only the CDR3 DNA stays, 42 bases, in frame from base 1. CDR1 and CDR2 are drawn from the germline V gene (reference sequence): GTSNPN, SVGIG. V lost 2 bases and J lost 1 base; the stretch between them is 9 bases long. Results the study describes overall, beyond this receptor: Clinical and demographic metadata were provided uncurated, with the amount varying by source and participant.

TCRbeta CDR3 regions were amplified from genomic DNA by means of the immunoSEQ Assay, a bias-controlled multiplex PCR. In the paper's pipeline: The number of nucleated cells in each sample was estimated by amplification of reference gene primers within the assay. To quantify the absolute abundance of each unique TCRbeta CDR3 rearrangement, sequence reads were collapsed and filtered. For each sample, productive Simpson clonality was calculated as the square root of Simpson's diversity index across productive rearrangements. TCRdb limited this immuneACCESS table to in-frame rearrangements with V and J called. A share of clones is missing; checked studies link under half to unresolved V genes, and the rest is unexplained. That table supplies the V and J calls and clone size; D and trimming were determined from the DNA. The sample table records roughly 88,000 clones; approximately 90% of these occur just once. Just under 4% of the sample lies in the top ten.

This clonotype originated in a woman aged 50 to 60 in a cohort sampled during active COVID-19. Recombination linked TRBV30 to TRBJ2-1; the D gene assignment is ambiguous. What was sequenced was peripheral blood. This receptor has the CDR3 CAWSRLSSYNEQFF. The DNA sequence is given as TGTGCCTGGAGTCGTCTTTCTTCCTACAATGAGCAGTTCTTC. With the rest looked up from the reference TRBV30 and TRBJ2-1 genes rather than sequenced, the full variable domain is SQTIHQWPATLVQPVGSPLSLECTVEGTSNPNLYWYRQAAGRGLQLLFYSVGIGQISSEVPQNLSASRPQDRQFILSSKKLLLSDSGFYLCAWSRLSSYNEQFFGPGTRLTVL.